Listed here are 25 T cell receptor beta chains from one sample, sequenced in a study of vaccination and CD4 T cells after COVID-19. Sample treatment: approximately 9-day PBMC culture with coronavirus spike peptide pools or control peptides (ViraFEST assay). Harvesting of the unexposed donor's CD4+ T cells predated the COVID-19 pandemic (2011-2018). These receptors are not linked to any known antigen. At the Johns Hopkins FTIC core, DNA taken from cultured CD4+ T cells was sequenced by way of the Oncomine TCR Beta short-read assay. TCRdb used MiXCR to reprocess the PCR reads, holding one entry per CDR3 protein. The sample holds around 6,100 distinct CDR3 sequences, 40% to 55% seen once. The sample was CD4+ T cells from blood, cultured in vitro. Source of these receptors: a human donor in good health.

In this sample, this clonotype turned up a few times. This chain connects TRBV27 to TRBJ1-1; unclear D gene. Trimming took 7 bases from V and 4 from J, leaving 7 bases between them. CDR1 is MNHEY, CDR2 SMNVEV, per germline (reference sequence). This CDR3 is built from 11 residues. CDR3 DNA: TGTGCCAGCACTTCTCGCACTGAAGCTTTCTTT. This codes for CASTSRTEAFF.

The V gene is TRBV20-1, the J gene TRBJ2-4, with D perhaps matching TRBD2 (6 bases). The CDR3 has 16 residues. Between the trimmed V and J ends, which lost 1 base and 0 bases, there was a span of 13 bases. Germline V gene sequence: CDR1 DFQATT, CDR2 SNEGSKA (reference sequence). The CDR3 bases are TGCAGTGCTAGAGCGGGACTGCTGATAGCCAAAAACATTCAGTACTTC. Residues: CSARAGLLIAKNIQYF.

The chain recombines TRBV7-2 with TRBJ2-3; D is undetermined. Germline-derived CDR1 and CDR2 are SGHTA and FQGNSA. This CDR3 region has 14 residues. The germline V and J ends were trimmed by 1 base and 2 bases, with 7 bases remaining between them. Here the CDR3 reads CASSLGGTTDTQYF. DNA for the CDR3: TGTGCCAGCAGCTTAGGGGGAACCACAGATACGCAGTATTTT. Variable domain in full (rest from reference TRBV7-2 and TRBJ2-3): GAGVSQSPSNKVTEKGKDVELRCDPISGHTALYWYRQSLGQGLEFLIYFQGNSAPDKSGLPSDRFSAERTGGSVSTLTIQRTQQEDSAVYLCASSLGGTTDTQYFGPGTRLTVL.

This clonotype was picked up a small number of times. The chain uses TRBV6-1 and TRBJ1-5; D is perhaps TRBD1 (5 bases). Germline CDR1 MNHNS, CDR2 SASEGT. The CDR3 is made up of 13 amino acids. The ends were cut back, 8 bases at V and 4 bases at J, with 12 bases in the middle. The CDR3 DNA sequence: TGTGCCAGCGCGGGGCAAGCGAATCAGCCCCAGCATTTT. This gives the protein CASAGQANQPQHF.

This clonotype was picked up a small number of times. The V and J genes are TRBV7-8 and TRBJ2-3; 11 positions match TRBD2. This CDR3 region has 16 residues. V lost 3 bases to trimming and J lost 6 bases; unmatched junction nucleotides: 8. From germline, CDR1 is SGHVS and CDR2 FQNEAQ. The CDR3 sequence is CASSFLAGGSVDTQYF. DNA of the CDR3: TGTGCCAGCAGCTTTCTAGCGGGGGGTTCGGTGGATACGCAGTATTTT.

This clonotype was observed a few times. The chain combines TRBV6-1 with TRBJ1-5; D gene ambiguous. This CDR3 region has 13 residues. V was clipped by 3 bases and J by 4 bases, with 7 bases between them. Germline lookup yields CDR1 MNHNS and CDR2 SASEGT. This CDR3 reads CASSDGSNQPQHF. The CDR3 region has the DNA TGTGCCAGCAGTGACGGATCAAATCAGCCCCAGCATTTT.

The CDR3 DNA reads TGTGCCAGCAGTCACGGTGGGACAGAGCAGTTCTTC. Protein sequence: CASSHGGTEQFF. This chain uses TRBV27 with TRBJ2-1, with D possibly matching TRBD1 (6 bases). Germline loops: CDR1 MNHEY, CDR2 SMNVEV (reference sequence). Trimming left V 5 bases short and J 10 bases short, with 12 bases between. The CDR3 loop spans 12 amino acids.

J is TRBJ1-2 and V is TRBV7-8; 7 bases line up with TRBD1. V was pared by 4 bases and J by 2 bases, with 4 bases of the junction left unmatched. This CDR3 is built from 14 residues. Germline V gene lookup returns CDR1 SGHVS and CDR2 FQNEAQ. In DNA, the CDR3 is TGTGCCAGCAGCTATGACAGGGCCAACTATGGCTACACCTTC. This translates into CASSYDRANYGYTF.

This clonotype has just a few counts. The chain recombines TRBV2 with TRBJ1-1; no clear D gene. Germline CDR1 reads SNHLY; CDR2 reads FYNNEI. CDR3 size: 11 residues. Between the trimmed V and J ends, which lost 7 bases and 0 bases, there was a span of 3 bases. The CDR3: CASKLNTEAFF. CDR3 bases: TGTGCCAGCAAACTGAACACTGAAGCTTTCTTT.

The chain is built from TRBV29-1 and TRBJ2-6; TRBD1 aligns across 7 bases. In germline, CDR1 is SQVTM, CDR2 ANQGSEA. Germline trimming cut 4 bases from V and 0 bases from J; bases unmatched to any gene: 3. This CDR3 is built from 15 residues. In DNA form, the CDR3 reads TGCAGCGTTGGACAGGGCGTCTCTGGGGCCAACGTCCTGACTTTC. Translated, it gives CSVGQGVSGANVLTF.

This clonotype was seen only a few times. The J gene is TRBJ2-7, the V gene TRBV6-1, with a tentative D call TRBD2 (7 bases). CDR3 length: 14 residues. V gave up 10 bases and J gave up 3 bases, with 19 bases separating them. In germline, CDR1 is MNHNS, CDR2 SASEGT. DNA of the CDR3: TGTGCCACCACTACACGGAGGGGGGGCTACGAGCAGTACTTC. Residues: CATTTRRGGYEQYF.

This sequence joins TRBV5-6 and TRBJ2-7, with TRBD1 matching 11 bases. Unmatched junction bases numbered 4, after V lost 4 bases and J lost 1 base. CDR3 length equals 15 residues. Germline CDR1 reads SGHDT; CDR2 reads YYEEEE. For the CDR3, the DNA is TGTGCCAGCAGCCCCGGGACAGGGGGGTCCTACGAGCAGTACTTC. Protein sequence: CASSPGTGGSYEQYF.

This clonotype was observed a few times. The chain is built from TRBV30 and TRBJ2-3; TRBD2 aligns across 9 bases. The V and J ends lost 2 bases and 2 bases, in that order; junction bases with no gene match: 5. The CDR3 length is 15 residues. The germline V gene has CDR1 GTSNPN and CDR2 SVGIG (reference sequence). CDR3 DNA sequence: TGTGCCTGGAGTTGGCTAGCGGGGTACACAGATACGCAGTATTTT. Amino acids: CAWSWLAGYTDTQYF.

This chain joins TRBV2 and TRBJ1-5; 7 positions agree with TRBD1. The CDR3 sequence is 12 residues long. CDR1 and CDR2 (germline): SNHLY, FYNNEI. With V trimmed by 7 bases and J by 11 bases, 8 bases remained unmatched. The CDR3 here is CASTGQSPAQHF. The CDR3 DNA reads TGTGCCAGCACGGGACAGAGTCCTGCCCAGCATTTT.

This clonotype was seen more than once but under ten times. The CDR3 is CASSLERTGSGYTF. DNA of the CDR3: TGTGCCAGCAGCTTAGAACGGACAGGGTCTGGCTACACCTTC. This chain links TRBV11-2 with TRBJ1-2, with 8 bases identical to TRBD1. V gave up 0 bases and J gave up 7 bases; unmatched junction bases: 4. Germline lookup yields CDR1 SGHAT and CDR2 FQNNGV. CDR3 size: 14 residues.

The chain links TRBV12-3 or TRBV12-4 to TRBJ1-2; a weak D match, TRBD1 (5 bases). The V end lost 6 bases, the J end lost 7 bases, and 12 bases lay between the germline ends. This CDR3 has 12 amino acids. CDR3 sequence (DNA): TGTGCCAGCAGGTACGGGACGACTGGCTACACCTTC. Its translation is CASRYGTTGYTF.

The chain carries TRBV7-8 and TRBJ1-1; no clear D gene. Trimming took off 1 base at V and 4 bases at J, with 13 bases between the two ends. The CDR3 has 15 residues. The germline CDR1 and CDR2 sequences are SGHVS and FQNEAQ. The DNA of the CDR3 is TGTGCCAGCAGCTTAGGGACCTTCGGAATCACTGAAGCTTTCTTT. Translated, it gives CASSLGTFGITEAFF. The full variable domain, rest sourced from reference TRBV7-8 and TRBJ1-1, is GAGVSQSPRYKVAKRGQDVALRCDPISGHVSLFWYQQALGQGPEFLTYFQNEAQLDKSGLPSDRFFAERPEGSVSTLKIQRTQQEDSAVYLCASSLGTFGITEAFFGQGTRLTVV.

The J gene is TRBJ1-2, the V gene TRBV7-9; no clear D gene. Germline lookup yields CDR1 SEHNR and CDR2 FQNEAQ (reference sequence). The CDR3 extends over 13 amino acids. Deletions cut 3 bases from V and 3 bases from J, with 8 bases between. The CDR3 sequence: CASSFEAHYGYTF. In nucleotides, the CDR3 is TGTGCCAGCAGCTTCGAGGCTCACTATGGCTACACCTTC.

The chain couples TRBV2 to TRBJ2-7; 9 nucleotides match TRBD1. CDR3 length: 12 amino acids. The V and J ends lost 8 bases and 11 bases, in that order; junction bases with no gene match: 10. Germline loops: CDR1 SNHLY, CDR2 FYNNEI. The CDR3 nucleotides are TGTGCCAGCGAACCCGGGACAGGGAGAAAGTACTTC. Translation: CASEPGTGRKYF.

There are a few counts of this clonotype. The CDR3 DNA reads TGTGCCAGCGGTGGGACTAACAGGGGGAGGGCGCCTTATGGCTACACCTTC. This gives the protein CASGGTNRGRAPYGYTF. The chain recombines TRBV6-1 with TRBJ1-2; the match to TRBD1 covers 8 bases. The CDR3 is made up of 17 amino acids. Germline-derived CDR1 and CDR2 are MNHNS and SASEGT. Germline trimming cut 8 bases from V and 5 bases from J; bases unmatched to any gene: 19.

The chain recombines TRBV6-1 with TRBJ2-5; 8 bases align to TRBD2. This CDR3 spans 13 amino acids. The germline gives CDR1 MNHNS, CDR2 SASEGT. The ends lost 6 bases at V and 4 bases at J; junction bases unmatched: 4. The CDR3 protein is CASRRGAAETQYF. CDR3 nucleotides: TGTGCCAGCAGGCGGGGGGCCGCAGAGACCCAGTACTTC.

V usage is TRBV24-1 and J usage is TRBJ1-1, with TRBD1 matching over 9 bases. V was clipped by 3 bases and J by 9 bases; unmatched bases: 10. In germline, CDR1 is KGHDR, CDR2 SFDVKD. CDR3 length: 15 residues. CDR3 residues: CATSDTKGTGPKAFF. The CDR3 coding sequence is TGTGCCACCAGTGATACGAAGGGGACAGGGCCAAAAGCTTTCTTT.

The CDR3 coding sequence is TGTGCCAGCAGCCAAGATTGGGGGAGTGTTGGCTACACCTTC. Its translation: CASSQDWGSVGYTF. The chain recombines TRBV4-2 with TRBJ1-2, with D possibly TRBD1 on 5 matching bases. The V and J ends lost 0 bases and 7 bases respectively, with 12 bases between them. The CDR3 runs 14 residues. Germline V gives CDR1 LGHNA, CDR2 YNFKEQ.

This clonotype was seen a few times. V usage is TRBV15 and J usage is TRBJ1-2, with 7 bases aligning to TRBD1. Unmatched junction bases numbered 12, after V lost 0 bases and J lost 2 bases. This CDR3 contains 18 residues. Germline loops: CDR1 LNHNV, CDR2 YYDKDF (reference sequence). Here the CDR3 DNA reads TGTGCCACCAGCAGAGAGGGGACAGCCCGGTTGGGGAACTATGGCTACACCTTC. Translation gives CATSREGTARLGNYGYTF. Full variable domain (rest looked up from reference TRBV15 and TRBJ1-2): DAMVIQNPRYQVTQFGKPVTLSCSQTLNHNVMYWYQQKSSQAPKLLFHYYDKDFNNEADTPDNFQSRRPNTSFCFLDIRSPGLGDTAMYLCATSREGTARLGNYGYTFGSGTRLTVV.

The rearrangement joins TRBV7-8 to TRBJ1-1; D possibly corresponds to TRBD1 (5 bases). Per the germline V gene, CDR1 is SGHVS and CDR2 is FQNEAQ. The CDR3 sequence is 16 residues long. Trimming removed 5 bases from V and 3 bases from J, with 19 bases in between. CDR3 protein: CASSPLNAGAYTEAFF. The DNA of the CDR3 is TGTGCCAGCAGCCCCCTCAATGCCGGGGCGTACACTGAAGCTTTCTTT.